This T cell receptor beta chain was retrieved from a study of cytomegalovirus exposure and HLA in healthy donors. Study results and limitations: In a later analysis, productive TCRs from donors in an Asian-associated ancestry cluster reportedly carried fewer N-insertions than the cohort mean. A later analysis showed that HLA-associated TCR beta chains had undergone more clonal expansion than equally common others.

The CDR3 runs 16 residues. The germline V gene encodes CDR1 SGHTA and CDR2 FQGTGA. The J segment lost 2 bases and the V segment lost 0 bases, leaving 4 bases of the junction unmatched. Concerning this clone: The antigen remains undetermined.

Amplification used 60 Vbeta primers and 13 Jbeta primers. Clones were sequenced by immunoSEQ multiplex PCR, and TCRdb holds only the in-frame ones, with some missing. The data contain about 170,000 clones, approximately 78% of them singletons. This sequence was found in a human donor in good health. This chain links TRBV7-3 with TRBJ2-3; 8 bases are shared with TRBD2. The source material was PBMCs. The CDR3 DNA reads TGTGCCAGCAGCTTAACCGCGGGGGGCCTCACAGATACGCAGTATTTT. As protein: CASSLTAGGLTDTQYF. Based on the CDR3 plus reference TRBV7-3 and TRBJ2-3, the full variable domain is GAGVSQTPSNKVTEKGKYVELRCDPISGHTALYWYRQSLGQGPEFLIYFQGTGAADDSGLPNDRFFAVRPEGSVSTLKIQRTERGDSAVYLCASSLTAGGLTDTQYFGPGTRLTVL.